This T cell receptor beta chain was recovered during a study of PD-L1 blockade in urothelial cancer. V dropped 6 bases and J dropped 6; count of bases not matched to a gene: 13. The CDR3 runs 16 residues. Germline V CDR1 and CDR2: MGHDK, SYGVNS. The protocol was immunoSEQ multiplex PCR, while the TCRdb copy is restricted to in-frame clones and leaves out a portion. This table has about 84,000 clones, 82% appearing once. This clone was seen a single time. The sample in question was PBMCs, obtained around atezolizumab (anti-PD-L1) treatment. The chain combines TRBV25-1 with TRBJ2-2; 7 nucleotides align to TRBD1. This receptor was obtained from a man aged 70 or older with urothelial cancer. The CDR3 here is CASSRPVSGGAGELFF. The CDR3 nucleotides are TGTGCCAGCAGCCGACCTGTATCAGGGGGAGCCGGGGAGCTGTTTTTT.